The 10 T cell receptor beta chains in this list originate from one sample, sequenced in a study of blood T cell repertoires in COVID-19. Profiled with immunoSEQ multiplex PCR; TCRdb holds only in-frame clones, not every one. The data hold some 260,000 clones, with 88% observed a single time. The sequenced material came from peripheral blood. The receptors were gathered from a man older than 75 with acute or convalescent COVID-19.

CDR3 bases: TGTGCCAGCAGTGGGCCTGGAGAGACCCAGTACTTC. Translated: CASSGPGETQYF. This chain links TRBV2 with TRBJ2-5, with D unclear. The germline V gene encodes CDR1 SNHLY and CDR2 FYNNEI. The CDR3 is made up of 12 amino acids. Trimming shortened V by 4 bases and J by 4 bases, and 7 bases separated the two germline ends. The full variable domain, in which reference TRBV2 and TRBJ2-5 provide the parts outside the CDR3, is EPEVTQTPSHQVTQMGQEVILRCVPISNHLYFYWYRQILGQKVEFLVSFYNNEISEKSEIFDDQFSVERPDGSNFTLKIRSTKLEDSAMYFCASSGPGETQYFGPGTRLLVL.

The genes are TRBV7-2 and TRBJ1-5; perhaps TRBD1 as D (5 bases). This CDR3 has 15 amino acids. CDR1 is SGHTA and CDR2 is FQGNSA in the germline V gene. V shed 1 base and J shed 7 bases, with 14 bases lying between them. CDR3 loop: CASSLEGRVRQPQHF. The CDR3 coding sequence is TGTGCCAGCAGCTTAGAGGGCAGGGTACGACAGCCCCAGCATTTT.

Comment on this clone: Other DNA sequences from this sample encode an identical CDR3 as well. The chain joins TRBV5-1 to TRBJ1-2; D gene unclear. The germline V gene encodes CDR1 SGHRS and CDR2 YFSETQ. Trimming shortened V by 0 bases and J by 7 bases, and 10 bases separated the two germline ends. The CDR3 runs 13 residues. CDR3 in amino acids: CASSLARGGGYTF. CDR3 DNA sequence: TGCGCCAGCAGCTTGGCACGGGGAGGTGGCTACACCTTC.

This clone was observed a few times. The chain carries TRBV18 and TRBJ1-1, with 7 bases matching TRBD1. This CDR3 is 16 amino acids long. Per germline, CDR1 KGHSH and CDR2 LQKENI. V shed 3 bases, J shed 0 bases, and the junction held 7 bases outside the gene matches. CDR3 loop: CASSPTGAVMNTEAFF. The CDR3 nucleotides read TGTGCCAGCTCACCCACAGGGGCGGTAATGAACACTGAAGCTTTCTTT.

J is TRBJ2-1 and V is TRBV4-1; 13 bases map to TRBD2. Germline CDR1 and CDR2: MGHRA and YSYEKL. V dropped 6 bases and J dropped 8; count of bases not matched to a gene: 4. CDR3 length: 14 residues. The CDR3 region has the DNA TGCGCCAGCAGTCGGACTAGCGGGAGTGATGAGCAGTTCTTC. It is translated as CASSRTSGSDEQFF.

This CDR3 reads CASSTSAGASETQYF. The CDR3 DNA reads TGTGCCAGTAGTACGTCAGCGGGAGCTAGTGAGACCCAGTACTTC. This sequence joins TRBV19 and TRBJ2-5; 8 nucleotides align to TRBD2. Germline trimming cut 4 bases from V and 5 bases from J; bases unmatched to any gene: 9. Germline CDR1 and CDR2: LNHDA and SQIVND (reference sequence). This CDR3 has 15 amino acids.

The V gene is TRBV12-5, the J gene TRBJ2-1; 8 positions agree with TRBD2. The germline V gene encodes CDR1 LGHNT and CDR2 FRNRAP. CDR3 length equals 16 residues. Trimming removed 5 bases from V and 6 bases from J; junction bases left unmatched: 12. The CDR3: CASGPLAGPTGNEQFF. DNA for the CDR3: TGTGCTAGTGGTCCATTAGCGGGGCCAACGGGCAATGAGCAGTTCTTC.

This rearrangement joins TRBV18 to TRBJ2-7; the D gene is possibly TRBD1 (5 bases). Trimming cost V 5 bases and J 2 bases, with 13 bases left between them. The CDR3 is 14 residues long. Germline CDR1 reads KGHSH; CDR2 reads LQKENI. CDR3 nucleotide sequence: TGTGCCAGCTCAACAAGGGGATCGCCCTACGAGCAGTACTTC. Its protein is CASSTRGSPYEQYF.

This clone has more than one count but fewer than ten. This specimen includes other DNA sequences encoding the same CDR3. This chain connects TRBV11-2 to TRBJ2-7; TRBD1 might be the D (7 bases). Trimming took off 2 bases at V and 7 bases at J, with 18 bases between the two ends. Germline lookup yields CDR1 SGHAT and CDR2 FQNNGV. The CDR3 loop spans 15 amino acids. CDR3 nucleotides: TGTGCCAGCAGCTTAAGAGGAGGGGGCGAAGGGGAGCAGTACTTC. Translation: CASSLRGGGEGEQYF.

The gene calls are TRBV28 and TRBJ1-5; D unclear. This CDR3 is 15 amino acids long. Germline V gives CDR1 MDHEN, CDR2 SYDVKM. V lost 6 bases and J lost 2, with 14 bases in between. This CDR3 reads CASRSATRGNQPQHF. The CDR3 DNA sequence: TGTGCCAGCAGATCAGCTACTAGGGGCAATCAGCCCCAGCATTTT. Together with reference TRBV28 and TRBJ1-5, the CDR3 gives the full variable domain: DVKVTQSSRYLVKRTGEKVFLECVQDMDHENMFWYRQDPGLGLRLIYFSYDVKMKEKGDIPEGYSVSREKKERFSLILESASTNQTSMYLCASRSATRGNQPQHFGDGTRLSIL.